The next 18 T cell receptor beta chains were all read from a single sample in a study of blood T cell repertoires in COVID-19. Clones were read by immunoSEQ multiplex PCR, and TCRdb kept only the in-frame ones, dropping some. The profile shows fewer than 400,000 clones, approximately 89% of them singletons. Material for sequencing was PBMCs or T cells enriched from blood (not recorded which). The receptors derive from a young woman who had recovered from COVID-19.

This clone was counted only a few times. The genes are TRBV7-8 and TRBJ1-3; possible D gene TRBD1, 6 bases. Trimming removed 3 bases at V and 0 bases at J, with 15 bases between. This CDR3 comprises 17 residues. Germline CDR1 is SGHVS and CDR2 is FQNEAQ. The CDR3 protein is CASSFRTAASSGNTIYF. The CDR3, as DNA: TGTGCCAGCAGCTTCCGGACAGCCGCCAGCTCTGGAAACACCATATATTTT.

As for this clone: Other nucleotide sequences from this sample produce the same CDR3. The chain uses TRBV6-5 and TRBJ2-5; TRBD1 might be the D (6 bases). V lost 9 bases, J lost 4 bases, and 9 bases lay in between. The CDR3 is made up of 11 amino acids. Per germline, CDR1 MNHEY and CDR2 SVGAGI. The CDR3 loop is CASSRGETQYF. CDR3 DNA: TGTGCCAGTTCCAGGGGAGAGACCCAGTACTTC.

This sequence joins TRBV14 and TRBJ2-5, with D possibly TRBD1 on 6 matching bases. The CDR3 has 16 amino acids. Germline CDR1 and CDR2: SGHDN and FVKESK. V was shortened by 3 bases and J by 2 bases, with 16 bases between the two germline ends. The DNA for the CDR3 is TGTGCCAGCAGCCAGCAACTTAGGGGGTCTCAAGAGACCCAGTACTTC. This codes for CASSQQLRGSQETQYF.

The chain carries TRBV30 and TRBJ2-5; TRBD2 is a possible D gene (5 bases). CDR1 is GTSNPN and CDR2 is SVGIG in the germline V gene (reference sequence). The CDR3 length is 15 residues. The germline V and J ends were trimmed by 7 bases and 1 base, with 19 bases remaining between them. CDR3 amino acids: CAFNLGSRVQETQYF. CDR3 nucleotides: TGTGCCTTTAACCTGGGGTCGAGGGTCCAAGAGACCCAGTACTTC.

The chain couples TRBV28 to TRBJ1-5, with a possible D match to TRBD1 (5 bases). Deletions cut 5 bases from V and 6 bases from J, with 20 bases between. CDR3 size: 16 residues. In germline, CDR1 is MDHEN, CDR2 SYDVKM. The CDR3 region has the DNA TGTGCCAGCAGTGAGAACCCGTCAGGGATTGGTCAGCCCCAGCATTTT. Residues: CASSENPSGIGQPQHF.

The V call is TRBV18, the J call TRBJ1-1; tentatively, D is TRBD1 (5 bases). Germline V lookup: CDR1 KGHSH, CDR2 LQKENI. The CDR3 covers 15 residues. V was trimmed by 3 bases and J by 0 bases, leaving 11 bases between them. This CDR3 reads CASSPGEGLNTEAFF. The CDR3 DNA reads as TGTGCCAGCTCACCGGGGGAGGGTCTGAACACTGAAGCTTTCTTT.

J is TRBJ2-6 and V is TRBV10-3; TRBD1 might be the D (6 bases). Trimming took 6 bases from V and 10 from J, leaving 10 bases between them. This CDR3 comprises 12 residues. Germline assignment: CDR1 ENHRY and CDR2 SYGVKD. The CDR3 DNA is TGTGCCATCAGCCGGGACACTAACGTCCTGACTTTC. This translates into CAISRDTNVLTF.

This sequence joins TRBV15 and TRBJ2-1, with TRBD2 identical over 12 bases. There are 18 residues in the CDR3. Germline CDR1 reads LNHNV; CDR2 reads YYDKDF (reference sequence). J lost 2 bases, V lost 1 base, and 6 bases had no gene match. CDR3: CATSRAGLAGGPYNEQFF. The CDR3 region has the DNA TGTGCCACCAGCAGAGCGGGACTAGCGGGTGGTCCCTACAATGAGCAGTTCTTC.

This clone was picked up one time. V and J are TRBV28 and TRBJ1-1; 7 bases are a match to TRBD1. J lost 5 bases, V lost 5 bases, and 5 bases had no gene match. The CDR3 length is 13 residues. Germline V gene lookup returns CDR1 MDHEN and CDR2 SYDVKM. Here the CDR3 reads CASSPPDRTEAFF. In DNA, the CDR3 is TGTGCCAGCAGTCCACCGGACAGGACTGAAGCTTTCTTT.

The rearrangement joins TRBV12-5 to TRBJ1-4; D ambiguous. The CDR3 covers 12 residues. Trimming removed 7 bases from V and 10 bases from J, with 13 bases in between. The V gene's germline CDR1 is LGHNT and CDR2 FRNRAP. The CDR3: CASATVRGKLFF. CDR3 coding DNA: TGTGCTAGTGCGACCGTCCGGGGAAAACTGTTTTTT.

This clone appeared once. The DNA of the CDR3 is TGTGCCAGCAGTGAACTCTTCTATAATTCACCCCTCCACTTT. This gives the protein CASSELFYNSPLHF. The V call is TRBV6-1, the J call TRBJ1-6; no clear D gene. Trimming took 2 bases from V and 3 from J, leaving 5 bases between them. Germline lookup yields CDR1 MNHNS and CDR2 SASEGT. The CDR3 sequence is 14 residues long.

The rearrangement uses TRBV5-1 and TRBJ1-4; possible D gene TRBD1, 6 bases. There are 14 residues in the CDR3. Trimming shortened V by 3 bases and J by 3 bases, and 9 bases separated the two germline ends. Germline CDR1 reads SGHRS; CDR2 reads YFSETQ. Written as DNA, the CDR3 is TGCGCCAGCAGCTGGACAGAGCCTAATGAAAAACTGTTTTTT. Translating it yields CASSWTEPNEKLFF.

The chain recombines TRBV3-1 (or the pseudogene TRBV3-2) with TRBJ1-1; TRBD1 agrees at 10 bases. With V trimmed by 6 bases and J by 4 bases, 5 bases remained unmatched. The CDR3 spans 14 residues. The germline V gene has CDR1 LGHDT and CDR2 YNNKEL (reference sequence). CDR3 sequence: CASRYGQGGTEAFF. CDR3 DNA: TGTGCCAGCAGATACGGACAGGGGGGCACTGAAGCTTTCTTT.

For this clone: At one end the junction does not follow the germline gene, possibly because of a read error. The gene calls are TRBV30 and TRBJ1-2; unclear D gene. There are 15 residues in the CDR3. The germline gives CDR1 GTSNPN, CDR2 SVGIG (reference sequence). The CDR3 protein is CAGSQPLRRAEGYTF. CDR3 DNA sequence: TGTGCCGGGAGTCAGCCCCTGCGGAGGGCTGAAGGCTACACCTTC.

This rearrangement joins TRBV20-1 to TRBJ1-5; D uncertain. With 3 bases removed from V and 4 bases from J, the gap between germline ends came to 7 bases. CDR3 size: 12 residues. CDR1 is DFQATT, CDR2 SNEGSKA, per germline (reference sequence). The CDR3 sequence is CSASGVNQPQHF. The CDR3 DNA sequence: TGCAGTGCTAGTGGTGTAAATCAGCCCCAGCATTTT.

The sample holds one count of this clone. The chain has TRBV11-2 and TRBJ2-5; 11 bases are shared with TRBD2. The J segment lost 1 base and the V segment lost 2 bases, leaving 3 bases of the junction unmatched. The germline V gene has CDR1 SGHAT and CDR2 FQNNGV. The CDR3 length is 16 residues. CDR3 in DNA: TGTGCCAGCAGCTTAATGCTAGCGGGAGGCCAAGAGACCCAGTACTTC. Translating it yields CASSLMLAGGQETQYF.

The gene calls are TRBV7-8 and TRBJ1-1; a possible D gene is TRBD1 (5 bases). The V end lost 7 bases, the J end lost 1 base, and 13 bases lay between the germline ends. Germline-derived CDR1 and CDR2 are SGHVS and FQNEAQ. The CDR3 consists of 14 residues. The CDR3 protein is CASNRRGRNTEAFF. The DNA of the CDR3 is TGTGCCAGCAATAGGAGGGGTCGGAACACTGAAGCTTTCTTT.

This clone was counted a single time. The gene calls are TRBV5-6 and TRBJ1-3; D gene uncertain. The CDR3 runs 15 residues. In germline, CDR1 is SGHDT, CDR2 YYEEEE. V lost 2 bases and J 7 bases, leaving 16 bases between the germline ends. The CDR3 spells CASSFQTVAGNTIYF. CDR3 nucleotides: TGTGCCAGCAGCTTTCAGACGGTGGCGGGGAACACCATATATTTT.